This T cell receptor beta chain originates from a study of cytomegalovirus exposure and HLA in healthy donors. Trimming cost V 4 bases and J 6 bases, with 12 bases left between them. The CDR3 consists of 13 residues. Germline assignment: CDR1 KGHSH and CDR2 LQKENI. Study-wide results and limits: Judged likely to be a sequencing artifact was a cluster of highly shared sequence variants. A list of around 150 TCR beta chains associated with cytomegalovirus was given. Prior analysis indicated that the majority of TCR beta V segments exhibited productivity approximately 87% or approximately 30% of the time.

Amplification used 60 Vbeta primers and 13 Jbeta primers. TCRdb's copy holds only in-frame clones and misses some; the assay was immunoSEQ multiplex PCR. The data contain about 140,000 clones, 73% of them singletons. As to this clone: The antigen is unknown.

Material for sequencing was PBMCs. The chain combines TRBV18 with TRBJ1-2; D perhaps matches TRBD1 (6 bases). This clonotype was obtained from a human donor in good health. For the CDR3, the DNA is TGTGCCAGCTCACTGAACAGGGTGGATGGCTACACCTTC. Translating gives CASSLNRVDGYTF.